This is a list of T cell receptor beta chains from one sample in a study of blood T cell repertoires in COVID-19. Generated by immunoSEQ multiplex PCR, the TCRdb table keeps only in-frame clones and is missing some. Of hundreds of thousands of clones listed, more than 70% are singletons. The sequenced sample consisted of PBMCs or T cells enriched from blood (not recorded which). The receptors stem from a woman under 30 who had been exposed to COVID-19. The CDR3 runs from the conserved cysteine through the conserved F or W. The D gene is left open where the match is weak. Clone size, where shown, is once, few, many, or a class for clones that have expanded.

CDR3 | DNA | D | J | V | size
CASRVQGQRPETQYF | TGTGCCAGCCGAGTTCAGGGACAGCGCCCAGAGACCCAGTACTTC | TRBD1 | TRBJ2-5 | TRBV27 | NA
CASSLFNRDDSPLHF | TGTGCCAGCAGCTTGTTCAACAGGGATGATTCACCCCTCCACTTT | NA | TRBJ1-6 | TRBV5-4 | NA
CASSLALSAEAFF | TGTGCCAGCAGCTTAGCACTGAGCGCTGAAGCTTTCTTT | NA | TRBJ1-1 | TRBV7-2 | NA
CASSQVGQIRGYTF | TGCGCCAGCAGCCAAGTGGGACAGATTCGGGGCTACACCTTC | TRBD1 | TRBJ1-2 | TRBV4-1 | NA
CASSLQGTGGSEAFF | TGTGCCAGCAGCTTACAGGGGACAGGGGGATCTGAAGCTTTCTTT | TRBD1 | TRBJ1-1 | TRBV7-2 | few
CASSYMGQGTETQYF | TGTGCCAGCAGTTACATGGGACAGGGCACAGAGACCCAGTACTTC | TRBD1 | TRBJ2-5 | TRBV6-5 | NA
CASTSGPGGTLTGELFF | TGTGCCAGCACTTCAGGACCCGGTGGGACACTCACCGGGGAGCTGTTTTTT | NA | TRBJ2-2 | TRBV27 | NA
CASSLAGAANTGELFF | TGTGCCAGCAGCTTAGCGGGGGCAGCGAACACCGGGGAGCTGTTTTTT | NA | TRBJ2-2 | TRBV7-2 | NA
CASSLETGAYEQYF | TGTGCCAGCAGCTTAGAAACAGGGGCCTACGAGCAGTACTTC | TRBD1 | TRBJ2-7 | TRBV11-2 | NA
CASSPPSAGEGNEQFF | TGTGCCAGCAGCCCTCCTTCGGCGGGAGAGGGCAATGAGCAGTTCTTC | TRBD2 | TRBJ2-1 | TRBV7-9 | NA
CASSISSGMNEKLFF | TGTGCCAGCAGCATCTCCTCGGGTATGAATGAAAAACTGTTTTTT | NA | TRBJ1-4 | TRBV5-4 | few
CAWSPDSTDTQYF | TGTGCCTGGAGTCCGGACTCCACAGATACGCAGTATTTT | NA | TRBJ2-3 | TRBV30 | NA
CASSQQRQGSGYTF | TGCGCCAGCAGCCAGCAGAGGCAGGGGTCTGGCTACACCTTC | NA | TRBJ1-2 | TRBV5-1 | NA
CACGQVPFF | TGTGCCTGCGGACAGGTCCCTTTCTTT | TRBD1 | TRBJ1-1 | TRBV7-9 | NA
CASRGQGDQPQHF | TGTGCCAGCAGAGGTCAGGGGGATCAGCCCCAGCATTTT | TRBD1 | TRBJ1-5 | TRBV11-2 | NA
CATSQGAGSTEAFF | TGTGCCACGAGTCAGGGGGCAGGTAGCACTGAAGCTTTCTTT | TRBD1 | TRBJ1-1 | TRBV6-6 | NA
CAWSGAGALYGYTF | TGTGCCTGGAGTGGGGCAGGGGCCCTCTATGGCTACACCTTC | NA | TRBJ1-2 | TRBV30 | NA
CASTVGSGMNNEQFF | TGTGCCAGCACCGTCGGTAGCGGGATGAACAATGAGCAGTTCTTC | TRBD2 | TRBJ2-1 | TRBV7-6 | NA
CASSLIGVPTDTQYF | TGTGCCAGCAGCTTAATCGGAGTCCCCACAGATACGCAGTATTTT | NA | TRBJ2-3 | TRBV11-2 | NA
CASSPRTGLNQPQHF | TGTGCCAGCAGCCCAAGGACAGGGCTGAATCAGCCCCAGCATTTT | TRBD1 | TRBJ1-5 | TRBV7-8 | NA
CASSLTRLGQSEQFF | TGTGCCAGCAGTTTAACTAGGCTGGGACAATCTGAGCAGTTCTTC | NA | TRBJ2-1 | TRBV27 | NA
CASSAGTEAFF | TGTGCCAGCAGCGCAGGGACTGAAGCTTTCTTT | NA | TRBJ1-1 | TRBV9 | NA
CASSSAQTGYQPQHF | TGTGCCAGCAGTTCCGCGCAAACAGGGTATCAGCCCCAGCATTTT | NA | TRBJ1-5 | TRBV27 | few
CASSVGSTDLYNEQFF | TGTGCCAGCAGCGTAGGATCTACAGACCTCTACAATGAGCAGTTCTTC | NA | TRBJ2-1 | TRBV9 | once
CASSVNIRNTEAFF | TGCGCCAGCAGCGTGAACATCAGAAACACTGAAGCTTTCTTT | NA | TRBJ1-1 | TRBV5-1 | NA
CASSLETNQPQHF | TGTGCCAGCAGCCTTGAGACAAATCAGCCCCAGCATTTT | NA | TRBJ1-5 | TRBV7-2 | NA
CASSEAFFGSYEQYF | TGTGCCAGCAGTGAGGCCTTTTTCGGGTCCTACGAGCAGTACTTC | NA | TRBJ2-7 | TRBV6-1 | NA
CASRPTSGRWAGELFF | TGTGCCAGCAGACCGACTAGCGGGAGATGGGCCGGGGAGCTGTTTTTT | TRBD2 | TRBJ2-2 | TRBV3-1/TRBV3-2 | NA
CASSTEGMPGNTIYF | TGTGCCAGCTCCACGGAGGGTATGCCTGGAAACACCATATATTTT | NA | TRBJ1-3 | TRBV18 | few
CASSSHQDINTEAFF | TGTGCCAGCAGCTCACATCAGGACATTAACACTGAAGCTTTCTTT | NA | TRBJ1-1 | TRBV6-2/TRBV6-3 | NA
CASSQDQLAQETQYF | TGTGCCAGCAGCCAAGATCAGCTAGCTCAAGAGACCCAGTACTTC | NA | TRBJ2-5 | TRBV4-2 | NA
CASILGGTTQSPLHF | TGTGCCAGCATCCTAGGCGGAACCACCCAATCACCCCTCCACTTT | NA | TRBJ1-6 | TRBV7-2 | NA
CASSPSPSGTGTQYF | TGTGCCAGCAGCCCGAGCCCTAGCGGGACGGGTACGCAGTATTTT | TRBD2 | TRBJ2-3 | TRBV9 | NA
CATSRGQGEKLFF | TGTGCCACCAGCAGGGGGCAAGGGGAAAAACTGTTTTTT | NA | TRBJ1-4 | TRBV15 | once
CASSWTSGGAHTGELFF | TGTGCCAGCAGTTGGACTAGCGGGGGGGCCCACACCGGGGAGCTGTTTTTT | TRBD2 | TRBJ2-2 | TRBV2 | NA
CASSRTLGRARYSNQPQHF | TGTGCCAGCAGCCGAACGCTCGGCAGGGCGAGATATAGCAATCAGCCCCAGCATTTT | NA | TRBJ1-5 | TRBV7-9 | NA
CASSLESLGWASSGNTIYF | TGCGCCAGCAGCTTGGAGTCGTTGGGTTGGGCGAGCTCTGGAAACACCATATATTTT | NA | TRBJ1-3 | TRBV5-1 | NA
CASSPTGGNQPQHF | TGTGCCAGCTCACCCACAGGGGGGAATCAGCCCCAGCATTTT | TRBD1 | TRBJ1-5 | TRBV18 | NA
CASATHGGLTNTEAFF | TGTGCCAGCGCGACCCACGGGGGACTTACGAACACTGAAGCTTTCTTT | NA | TRBJ1-1 | TRBV19 | NA
CASSFGREETQYF | TGTGCCAGCAGCTTCGGCAGGGAAGAGACCCAGTACTTC | NA | TRBJ2-5 | TRBV5-4 | NA
CASSPSGVGEQFF | TGTGCCAGCAGCCCCTCAGGGGTGGGTGAGCAGTTCTTC | NA | TRBJ2-1 | TRBV7-3 | NA
CASSTRQGGTGELFF | TGTGCCAGCAGCACCAGACAGGGCGGCACCGGGGAGCTGTTTTTT | TRBD1 | TRBJ2-2 | TRBV7-9 | NA
CASSPPDRGVYSPLHF | TGTGCCAGCAGCCCTCCTGACAGGGGGGTTTATTCACCCCTCCACTTT | TRBD1 | TRBJ1-6 | TRBV28 | once
CASSLRLAGGKGEQFF | TGTGCCAGCAGCTTACGGCTAGCGGGAGGGAAGGGTGAGCAGTTCTTC | TRBD2 | TRBJ2-1 | TRBV7-2 | NA
CASSPGTGRYEQYF | TGTGCCAGCAGCCCCGGGACAGGGCGCTACGAGCAGTACTTC | TRBD1 | TRBJ2-7 | TRBV5-8 | NA
CASSIAGGKSPLDLETQYF | TGTGCCAGCAGCATTGCCGGGGGGAAGTCACCACTGGACCTGGAGACCCAGTACTTC | NA | TRBJ2-5 | TRBV21-1 | NA
CASRRSGQGGETQYF | TGTGCCAGCAGACGTTCCGGACAGGGTGGAGAGACCCAGTACTTC | TRBD1 | TRBJ2-5 | TRBV6-5 | NA
CASSPLGATSNEKLFF | TGCGCCAGCAGCCCCCTAGGGGCGACGTCGAATGAAAAACTGTTTTTT | NA | TRBJ1-4 | TRBV5-1 | NA
CASSSRLATTTDTQYF | TGTGCCAGCAGCTCCCGACTGGCTACTACCACAGATACGCAGTATTTT | NA | TRBJ2-3 | TRBV11-2 | NA
CASSWAGTSNQPQHF | TGTGCCAGCAGCTGGGCGGGGACTAGCAATCAGCCCCAGCATTTT | NA | TRBJ1-5 | TRBV7-2 | NA
CASSPQGRNTGELFF | TGTGCCAGCAGCCCACAGGGTAGGAACACCGGGGAGCTGTTTTTT | NA | TRBJ2-2 | TRBV11-2 | NA
CASSLRPGGAQYF | TGTGCCAGCAGCCTCCGCCCGGGAGGCGCGCAGTATTTT | TRBD2 | TRBJ2-3 | TRBV6-5 | NA
CSVLAPEQYF | TGCAGCGTTTTAGCTCCGGAGCAGTACTTC | NA | TRBJ2-7 | TRBV29-1 | NA